This entry lists 7 T cell receptor beta chains sequenced from one sample in a study of T cell responses to AZD1222 COVID-19 vaccine. TCRdb keeps only in-frame clones here, not all; method: immunoSEQ multiplex PCR. The top ten hold approximately 1.2% of the sample, which has 120,000 or so clones, 80% to 90% seen once. This sample comprised peripheral blood, obtained on day 0 of AZD1222 vaccination. The receptors shown here come from an adult in good health.

DNA for the CDR3: TGTGCCAGCAGTGAGTTGGTCAGGGGGCTTGGGGAGCAGTACTTC. Protein sequence: CASSELVRGLGEQYF. The gene calls are TRBV2 and TRBJ2-7, with 8 positions matching TRBD1. J lost 7 bases, V lost 3 bases, and 11 bases had no gene match. Germline V gene data show CDR1 as SNHLY and CDR2 as FYNNEI. This CDR3 contains 15 residues.

This clone occurred a few times. The J gene is TRBJ2-2, the V gene TRBV27; D perhaps matches TRBD1 (6 bases). The CDR3 loop spans 16 amino acids. CDR1 MNHEY and CDR2 SMNVEV come from the germline V gene (reference sequence). Trimming took off 5 bases at V and 3 bases at J, with 16 bases between the two ends. CDR3 nucleotide sequence: TGTGCCAGCAGTCCATGGACAGAGACCTACACCGGGGAGCTGTTTTTT. Residues: CASSPWTETYTGELFF.

The chain employs TRBV6-2 or TRBV6-3 and TRBJ1-2; 8 bases map to TRBD1. From germline, CDR1 is MNHEY and CDR2 SVGEGT. Trimming took 5 bases from V and 6 from J; bases not matched to a gene: 8. This CDR3 has 14 amino acids. The CDR3 coding sequence is TGTGCCAGCAGTCCGACAGGGGAGGTGGATGGCTACACCTTC. It codes for CASSPTGEVDGYTF.

This clone was recorded once. V and J are TRBV6-5 and TRBJ2-7; TRBD2 might be the D (5 bases). Per the germline V gene, CDR1 is MNHEY and CDR2 is SVGAGI. Between the trimmed V and J ends, which lost 0 bases and 3 bases, there was a span of 12 bases. The length of the CDR3 is 15 residues. CDR3 loop: CASSYSRRADYEQYF. CDR3 bases: TGTGCCAGCAGTTACTCGAGGCGGGCGGACTACGAGCAGTACTTC.

This chain joins TRBV5-4 and TRBJ1-6; unclear D gene. The CDR3 contains 17 residues. Trimming shortened V by 2 bases and J by 0 bases, and 12 bases separated the two germline ends. Germline CDR1 and CDR2: SGHNT and YYREEE (reference sequence). The CDR3 DNA follows: TGTGCCAGCAGCTTACAGTTCCGGAGCTCCTATAATTCACCCCTCCACTTT. Translating it yields CASSLQFRSSYNSPLHF.

This clone occurred a few times. The rearrangement joins TRBV7-9 to TRBJ2-5; weak D call: TRBD2 (7 bases). This CDR3 spans 15 amino acids. Germline CDR1 is SEHNR and CDR2 is FQNEAQ (reference sequence). V dropped 1 base and J dropped 5 bases, with 14 bases sitting between them. The chain's CDR3 is CASSLGLAQGETQYF. The CDR3 DNA reads as TGTGCCAGCAGCTTAGGACTAGCTCAGGGGGAGACCCAGTACTTC.

This chain links TRBV5-1 with TRBJ2-1; 11 bases agree with TRBD2. V lost 2 bases and J lost 7; bases outside the gene matches: 5. Germline CDR1 is SGHRS and CDR2 is YFSETQ. The CDR3 contains 15 residues. The CDR3 nucleotides read TGCGCCAGCAGCTTTAGCGGGGGGGCACTAAATGAGCAGTTCTTC. Amino acids: CASSFSGGALNEQFF.